This TCR beta chain was recovered during a study of blood T cells in healthy people across ages. Notes on the study in general: Diversity figures derived from one million T cells were judged to underestimate the true value.

The CDR3 has 13 residues. Germline V gene lookup returns CDR1 LGHDT and CDR2 YNNKEL (reference sequence). Trimming cost V 3 bases and J 6 bases, with 11 bases left between them. For the second PCR, which ran for about 7 to 11 cycles, a sample-barcoded 5' primer and a J-beta primer mix were used. TCRdb re-called the 5' RACE reads through MiXCR, storing one row per CDR3 protein. This sample yields 1,100,000 or so distinct CDR3 sequences, of which over 35% are seen a single time; approximately 17% belongs to the top ten. This clonotype was picked up a small number of times. Its antigen is not identified.

Sequencing used blood. V and J are TRBV3-1 and TRBJ1-2; D not resolved. This TCR was sampled from a woman in her fifties or sixties in good health. DNA of the CDR3: TGTGCCAGCAGCCACCTAGGAGGTGATGGCTACACCTTC. Translating it yields CASSHLGGDGYTF.